The 18 T cell receptor beta chains below come from one sample, sequenced in a study of cytomegalovirus exposure and HLA in healthy donors. Use of 60 Vbeta and 13 Jbeta primers characterized the PCR. Method: immunoSEQ multiplex PCR; TCRdb's copy keeps in-frame clones and lacks some. The sample has some 220,000 clones, around 80% seen once. Sequenced sample: PBMCs. The receptors here all came from a woman aged 55-75 years in good health and CMV-seropositive.

V and J are TRBV19 and TRBJ2-7, with D possibly matching TRBD1 (5 bases). CDR3 length: 12 amino acids. Trimming removed 6 bases at V and 7 bases at J, with 13 bases between. Germline CDR1 LNHDA, CDR2 SQIVND (reference sequence). For the CDR3, the DNA is TGTGCCAGTAGCCAGGGCGGAAGGGAGCAGTACTTC. It codes for CASSQGGREQYF.

The chain is built from TRBV2 and TRBJ2-7; D call uncertain. The V gene's germline CDR1 is SNHLY and CDR2 FYNNEI. Trimming pared 6 bases from V and 3 bases from J, leaving 6 bases between. The CDR3 consists of 11 residues. The CDR3, as DNA: TGTGCCAGCAGCCCTATCTACGAGCAGTACTTC. This codes for CASSPIYEQYF.

The genes are TRBV7-7 and TRBJ2-2; D might be TRBD2 (5 bases). The germline gives CDR1 SSHAT, CDR2 FNYEAQ (reference sequence). Trimming stripped 6 bases from V and 2 bases from J, with 10 bases between. The CDR3 is 14 residues long. In DNA, the CDR3 is TGTGCCAGCAGGGACGGGGAAAACACCGGGGAGCTGTTTTTT. Its translation is CASRDGENTGELFF.

This clone was detected a few times. This rearrangement joins TRBV11-2 to TRBJ2-1, with TRBD2 as a possible D gene (6 bases). The CDR3 has 16 amino acids. CDR1 SGHAT and CDR2 FQNNGV come from the germline V gene. With 5 bases removed from V and 1 base from J, the gap between germline ends came to 15 bases. CDR3 sequence (DNA): TGTGCCAGCAGCCAAAGTGGGAGCGGGTCCTACAATGAGCAGTTCTTC. Protein product: CASSQSGSGSYNEQFF.

The chain combines TRBV5-4 with TRBJ2-3; the match to TRBD2 covers 10 bases. Trimming took 4 bases from V and 0 from J; bases not matched to a gene: 11. Germline CDR1 and CDR2: SGHNT and YYREEE (reference sequence). The CDR3 is made up of 18 amino acids. CDR3 coding DNA: TGTGCCAGCAGCCTTCGCGCTAGCGGGAGCCTTAGCACAGATACGCAGTATTTT. Protein sequence: CASSLRASGSLSTDTQYF. The full variable domain, its missing parts supplied by reference TRBV5-4 and TRBJ2-3, is ETGVTQSPTHLIKTRGQQVTLRCSSQSGHNTVSWYQQALGQGPQFIFQYYREEENGRGNFPPRFSGLQFPNYSSELNVNALELDDSALYLCASSLRASGSLSTDTQYFGPGTRLTVL.

The chain carries TRBV7-2 and TRBJ2-1; 7 nucleotides agree with TRBD1. The CDR3 spans 12 residues. The ends lost 5 bases at V and 15 bases at J; junction bases unmatched: 10. The germline V gene has CDR1 SGHTA and CDR2 FQGNSA. The CDR3 sequence is CASSENIGGPFF. CDR3 nucleotide sequence: TGTGCCAGCAGCGAGAATATAGGGGGCCCGTTCTTC.

This sequence joins TRBV7-9 and TRBJ1-5; perhaps TRBD1 as D (6 bases). V lost 2 bases to trimming and J lost 4 bases, with 12 bases between them. Germline V gene lookup returns CDR1 SEHNR and CDR2 FQNEAQ (reference sequence). The CDR3 has 15 residues. Here the CDR3 DNA reads TGTGCCAGCAGCTTAATGTCAGGGGAGAATCAGCCCCAGCATTTT. It is translated as CASSLMSGENQPQHF.

The count of this clone is one. This rearrangement joins TRBV5-1 to TRBJ1-5; TRBD1 agrees at 8 bases. The CDR3 covers 14 residues. Trimming at V came to 3 bases and at J to 4 bases, leaving 3 bases not matched to a gene. In germline, CDR1 is SGHRS, CDR2 YFSETQ. The DNA for the CDR3 is TGCGCCAGCAGCTGGGGGACAGGTAATCAGCCCCAGCATTTT. This gives the protein CASSWGTGNQPQHF.

The table lists this clone with a few counts. The V and J genes are TRBV5-1 and TRBJ2-6; 8 bases match TRBD1. The CDR3 sequence is 19 residues long. The V and J ends lost 7 bases and 4 bases, in that order; junction bases with no gene match: 19. CDR1 is SGHRS, CDR2 YFSETQ, per germline. The CDR3 region has the DNA TGCGCCAGCGAAAAGACCGGGGCAGGGGGCCTTGCGGGGGCCAACGTCCTGACTTTC. It encodes CASEKTGAGGLAGANVLTF. Together with reference TRBV5-1 and TRBJ2-6, the CDR3 gives the full variable domain: KAGVTQTPRYLIKTRGQQVTLSCSPISGHRSVSWYQQTPGQGLQFLFEYFSETQRNKGNFPGRFSGRQFSNSRSEMNVSTLELGDSALYLCASEKTGAGGLAGANVLTFGAGSRLTVL.

The V call is TRBV5-1, the J call TRBJ2-1; TRBD1 aligns across 7 bases. This CDR3 contains 13 residues. V lost 7 bases to trimming and J lost 6 bases; unmatched junction nucleotides: 7. Looked up from germline, CDR1 is SGHRS and CDR2 is YFSETQ. CDR3 region: CASGQGVSNEQFF. CDR3 in DNA: TGCGCCAGCGGCCAGGGGGTTAGCAATGAGCAGTTCTTC.

The chain recombines TRBV18 with TRBJ1-1, with 10 bases matching TRBD1. V gave up 1 base and J gave up 5 bases; unmatched junction bases: 4. The CDR3 sequence is 15 residues long. CDR1 and CDR2 (germline): KGHSH, LQKENI. The CDR3 sequence: CASSPQGQGRTEAFF. CDR3 nucleotide sequence: TGTGCCAGCTCACCACAGGGACAGGGGCGTACTGAAGCTTTCTTT.

This clone was counted a few times. The rearrangement links TRBV2 to TRBJ2-4; a possible D gene is TRBD1 (6 bases). V lost 3 bases and J 4 bases, leaving 16 bases between the germline ends. Per germline, CDR1 SNHLY and CDR2 FYNNEI. The CDR3 runs 16 residues. In nucleotides, the CDR3 is TGTGCCAGCAGTGAGTGGGGGAACACAGGGAAAAACATTCAGTACTTC. This encodes CASSEWGNTGKNIQYF.

This chain joins TRBV7-2 and TRBJ1-2, with 11 bases aligning to TRBD1. There are 13 residues in the CDR3. Germline CDR1 is SGHTA and CDR2 is FQGNSA. J gave up 8 bases and V 4 bases, and 3 bases lay outside the gene matches. The CDR3 here is CASSSDRGLGYTF. The DNA for the CDR3 is TGTGCCAGCAGCTCGGACAGGGGGCTGGGCTACACCTTC. Complete variable domain (other parts from reference TRBV7-2 and TRBJ1-2): GAGVSQSPSNKVTEKGKDVELRCDPISGHTALYWYRQSLGQGLEFLIYFQGNSAPDKSGLPSDRFSAERTGGSVSTLTIQRTQQEDSAVYLCASSSDRGLGYTFGSGTRLTVV.

The chain employs TRBV7-8 and TRBJ1-5, with D perhaps matching TRBD1 (6 bases). Germline V gene lookup returns CDR1 SGHVS and CDR2 FQNEAQ. This CDR3 has 15 residues. V was pared by 5 bases and J by 2 bases, with 13 bases between. CDR3: CASSPQGQGNQPQHF. The CDR3 nucleotides are TGTGCCAGCAGCCCCCAGGGGCAGGGCAATCAGCCCCAGCATTTT.

A single count supports this clone. The chain joins TRBV15 to TRBJ2-7; 10 bases match TRBD2. The CDR3 has 15 amino acids. V was clipped by 5 bases and J by 1 base; unmatched bases: 5. Germline V lookup: CDR1 LNHNV, CDR2 YYDKDF (reference sequence). Here the CDR3 DNA reads TGTGCCACCAGCCGGGGACTAGCGCTATCCTACGAGCAGTACTTC. As protein: CATSRGLALSYEQYF.

The chain is built from TRBV7-2 and TRBJ2-5; 7 nucleotides align to TRBD1. After removal of 5 bases from V and 2 bases from J, the junction contained 2 bases not matched to a gene. The germline gives CDR1 SGHTA, CDR2 FQGNSA. This CDR3 has 13 amino acids. CDR3 residues: CASSEGQQETQYF. Here the CDR3 DNA reads TGTGCCAGCAGCGAGGGACAGCAAGAGACCCAGTACTTC.

The chain combines TRBV5-1 with TRBJ2-3; 9 bases align to TRBD2. The CDR3 has 15 amino acids. V gave up 2 bases and J gave up 5 bases; unmatched junction bases: 6. Looked up from germline, CDR1 is SGHRS and CDR2 is YFSETQ. CDR3 amino acids: CASSFSGGDGDTQYF. CDR3 nucleotides: TGCGCCAGCAGCTTTAGCGGGGGAGATGGAGATACGCAGTATTTT. Filled out from reference TRBV5-1 and TRBJ2-3, the complete variable domain reads KAGVTQTPRYLIKTRGQQVTLSCSPISGHRSVSWYQQTPGQGLQFLFEYFSETQRNKGNFPGRFSGRQFSNSRSEMNVSTLELGDSALYLCASSFSGGDGDTQYFGPGTRLTVL.

This CDR3 is CASSQTSGGETQYF. CDR3 nucleotides: TGTGCCAGCAGCCAAACTAGCGGGGGAGAGACCCAGTACTTC. The rearrangement uses TRBV11-3 and TRBJ2-5, with 11 positions matching TRBD2. Germline V gives CDR1 SGHNT, CDR2 YENEEA. CDR3 size: 14 residues. V lost 5 bases, J lost 4 bases, and 3 bases stayed unmatched.